Below, one TCR beta chain is given with its context. There are 15 residues in the CDR3. With V trimmed by 3 bases and J by 4 bases, 6 bases remained unmatched. Per the germline V gene, CDR1 is LNHDA and CDR2 is SQIVND (reference sequence). A single record per CDR3 protein comes from TCRdb applying MiXCR to the PCR reads. The table has about 63,000 distinct CDR3 sequences, around 19% seen once; the top ten hold 1.4% to 1.5%. The data derive from a study of molecular identifiers for immune sequencing clone quantification. The V call is TRBV19, the J call TRBJ2-1, with 7 bases identical to TRBD2. This clonotype originated in a human donor in good health. Some libraries in this study had Jurkat cell RNA spiked in. Sequences were obtained from naive CD8+ T cells from blood, with Jurkat cell RNA spiked in. Subset of the sample: FACS-sorted CD8+CD4-CCR7+CD45RA+ naive T cells. Written as DNA, the CDR3 is TGTGCCAGTAGTATTTTCGGGGGGAATTACAATGAGCAGTTCTTC. Amino acids: CASSIFGGNYNEQFF.